This T cell receptor beta chain was observed in a study of shared clonotypes between healthy human individuals. TCRdb keeps only in-frame clones here, not all; method: immunoSEQ multiplex PCR. This sample has some 2,500,000 clones, with under 95% found just once. This clone has a handful of counts. CDR1 LNHNV and CDR2 YYDKDF come from the germline V gene (reference sequence). This CDR3 is 13 amino acids long. V lost 1 base and J 5 bases, leaving 8 bases between the germline ends. Input material: naive CD4+ T cells from PBMCs. The subset is: CD45RA+ positively selected. V gene TRBV15 combines with J gene TRBJ1-1, with D unresolved. The sequence came from a young man in good health. Some clones in this sample may be carry-over from other donors' samples. CDR3 sequence: CATSRGLKTEAFF. CDR3 nucleotide sequence: TGTGCCACCAGCAGAGGACTTAAAACTGAAGCTTTCTTT.